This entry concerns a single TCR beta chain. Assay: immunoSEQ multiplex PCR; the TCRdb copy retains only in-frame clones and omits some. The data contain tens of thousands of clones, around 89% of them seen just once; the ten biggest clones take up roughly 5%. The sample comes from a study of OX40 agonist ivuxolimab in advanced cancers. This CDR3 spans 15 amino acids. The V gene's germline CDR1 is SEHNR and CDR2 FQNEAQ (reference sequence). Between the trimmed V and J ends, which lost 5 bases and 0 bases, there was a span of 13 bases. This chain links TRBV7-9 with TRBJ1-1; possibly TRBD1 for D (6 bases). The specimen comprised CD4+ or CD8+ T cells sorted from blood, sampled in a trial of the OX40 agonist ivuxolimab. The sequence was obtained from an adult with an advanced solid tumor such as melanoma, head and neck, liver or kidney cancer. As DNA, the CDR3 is TGTGCCAGCAGCCGTGGCGGGGGCGTGAACACTGAAGCTTTCTTT. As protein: CASSRGGGVNTEAFF.